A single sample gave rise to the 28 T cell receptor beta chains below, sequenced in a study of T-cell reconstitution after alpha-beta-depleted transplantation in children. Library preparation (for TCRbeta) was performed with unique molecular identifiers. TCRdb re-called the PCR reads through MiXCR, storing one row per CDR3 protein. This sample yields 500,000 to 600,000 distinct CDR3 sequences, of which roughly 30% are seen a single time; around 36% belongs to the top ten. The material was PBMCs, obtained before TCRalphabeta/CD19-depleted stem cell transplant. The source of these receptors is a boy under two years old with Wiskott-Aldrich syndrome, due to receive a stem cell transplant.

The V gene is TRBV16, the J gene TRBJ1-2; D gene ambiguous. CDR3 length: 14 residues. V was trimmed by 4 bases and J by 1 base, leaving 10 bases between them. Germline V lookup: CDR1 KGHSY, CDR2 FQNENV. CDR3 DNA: TGTGCCAGCAGCCCCCGACTGCTTAACTATGGCTACACCTTC. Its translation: CASSPRLLNYGYTF.

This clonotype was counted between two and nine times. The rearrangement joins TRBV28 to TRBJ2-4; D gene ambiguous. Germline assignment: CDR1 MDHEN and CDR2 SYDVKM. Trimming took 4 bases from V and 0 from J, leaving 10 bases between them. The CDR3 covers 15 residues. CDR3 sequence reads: CASSYRTLAKNIQYF. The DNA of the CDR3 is TGTGCCAGCAGTTACCGCACTTTAGCCAAAAACATTCAGTACTTC.

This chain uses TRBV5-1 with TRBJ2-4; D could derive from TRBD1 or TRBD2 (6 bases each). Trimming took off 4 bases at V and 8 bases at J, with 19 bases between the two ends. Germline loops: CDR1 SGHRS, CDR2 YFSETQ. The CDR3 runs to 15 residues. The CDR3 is CASSLSGGPSDIQYF. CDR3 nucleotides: TGCGCCAGCAGCCTCTCCGGGGGCCCCTCGGACATTCAGTACTTC.

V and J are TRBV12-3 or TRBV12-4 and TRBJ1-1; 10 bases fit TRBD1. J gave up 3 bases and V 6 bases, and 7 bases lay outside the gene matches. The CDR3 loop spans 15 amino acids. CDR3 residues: CASRRQGAGYTEAFF. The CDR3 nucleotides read TGTGCCAGCAGAAGACAGGGGGCTGGTTACACTGAAGCTTTCTTT.

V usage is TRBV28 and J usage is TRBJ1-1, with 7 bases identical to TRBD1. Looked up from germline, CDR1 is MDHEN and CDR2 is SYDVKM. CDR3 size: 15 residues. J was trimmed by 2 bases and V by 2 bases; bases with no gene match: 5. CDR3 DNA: TGTGCCAGCAGTTTAACGGGGACAGTTAACACTGAAGCTTTCTTT. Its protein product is CASSLTGTVNTEAFF.

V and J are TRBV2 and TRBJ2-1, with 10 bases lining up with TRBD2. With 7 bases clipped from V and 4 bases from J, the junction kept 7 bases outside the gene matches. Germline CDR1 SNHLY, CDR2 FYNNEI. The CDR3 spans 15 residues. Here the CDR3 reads CASKGSGRAYNEQFF. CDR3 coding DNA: TGTGCCAGCAAGGGGAGCGGGAGGGCTTACAATGAGCAGTTCTTC. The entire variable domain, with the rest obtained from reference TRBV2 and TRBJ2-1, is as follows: EPEVTQTPSHQVTQMGQEVILRCVPISNHLYFYWYRQILGQKVEFLVSFYNNEISEKSEIFDDQFSVERPDGSNFTLKIRSTKLEDSAMYFCASKGSGRAYNEQFFGPGTRLTVL.

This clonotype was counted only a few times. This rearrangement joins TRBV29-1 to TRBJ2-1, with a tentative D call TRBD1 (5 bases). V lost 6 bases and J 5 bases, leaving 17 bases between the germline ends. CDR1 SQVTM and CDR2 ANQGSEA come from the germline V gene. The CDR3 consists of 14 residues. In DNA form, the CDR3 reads TGCAGCGTCGCACCCAGGGTTGGGAACAATGAGCAGTTCTTC. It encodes CSVAPRVGNNEQFF.

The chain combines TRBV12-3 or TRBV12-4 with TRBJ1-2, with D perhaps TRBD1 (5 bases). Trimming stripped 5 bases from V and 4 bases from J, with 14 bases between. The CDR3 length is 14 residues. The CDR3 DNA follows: TGTGCCAGCAGTAAAGGGGCGGTGGGCTATGGCTACACCTTC. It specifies CASSKGAVGYGYTF.

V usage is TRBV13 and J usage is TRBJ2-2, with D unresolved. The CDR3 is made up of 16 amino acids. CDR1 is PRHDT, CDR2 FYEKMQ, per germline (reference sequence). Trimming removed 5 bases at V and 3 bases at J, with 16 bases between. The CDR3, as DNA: TGTGCCAGCAGCCGAATAAGGCTAGGGTACACCGGGGAGCTGTTTTTT. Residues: CASSRIRLGYTGELFF.

The CDR3 loop is CSGRRGSGTGELFF. DNA of the CDR3: TGCAGCGGGAGGCGGGGCAGCGGGACCGGGGAGCTGTTTTTT. This chain uses TRBV29-1 with TRBJ2-2; D might be TRBD2 (6 bases). Trimming took off 7 bases at V and 5 bases at J, with 17 bases between the two ends. This CDR3 has 14 residues. Germline V gene sequence: CDR1 SQVTM, CDR2 ANQGSEA.

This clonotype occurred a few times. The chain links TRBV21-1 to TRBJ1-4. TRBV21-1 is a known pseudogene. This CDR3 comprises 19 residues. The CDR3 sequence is CASSKALLRVKATNEKLFF. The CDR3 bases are TGTGCCAGCAGCAAAGCGCTACTTCGGGTGAAAGCAACTAATGAAAAACTGTTTTTT.

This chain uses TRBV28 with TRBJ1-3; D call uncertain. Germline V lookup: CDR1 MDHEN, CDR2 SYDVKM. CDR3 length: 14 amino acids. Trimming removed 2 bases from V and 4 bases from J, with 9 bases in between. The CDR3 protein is CASSLIIAGNTIYF. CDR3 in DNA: TGTGCCAGCAGTTTAATAATCGCCGGAAACACCATATATTTT.

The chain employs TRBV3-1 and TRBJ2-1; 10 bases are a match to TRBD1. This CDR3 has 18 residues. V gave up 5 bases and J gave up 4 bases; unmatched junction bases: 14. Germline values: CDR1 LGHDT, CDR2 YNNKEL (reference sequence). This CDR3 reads CASSTGDRGFVPYNEQFF. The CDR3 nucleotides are TGTGCCAGCAGCACCGGGGACAGGGGTTTCGTACCATACAATGAGCAGTTCTTC.

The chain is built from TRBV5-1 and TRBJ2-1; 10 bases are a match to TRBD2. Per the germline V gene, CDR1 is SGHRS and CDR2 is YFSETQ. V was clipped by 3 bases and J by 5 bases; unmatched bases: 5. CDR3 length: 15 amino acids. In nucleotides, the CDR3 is TGCGCCAGCAGCTACGGACTAGCGGACAACAATGAGCAGTTCTTC. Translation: CASSYGLADNNEQFF.

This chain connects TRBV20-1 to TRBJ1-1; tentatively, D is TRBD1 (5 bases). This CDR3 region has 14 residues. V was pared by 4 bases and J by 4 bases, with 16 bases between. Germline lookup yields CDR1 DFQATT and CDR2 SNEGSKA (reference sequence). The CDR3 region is CSAIPDSLLTEAFF. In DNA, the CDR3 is TGCAGTGCTATACCTGACAGCCTCCTCACTGAAGCTTTCTTT.

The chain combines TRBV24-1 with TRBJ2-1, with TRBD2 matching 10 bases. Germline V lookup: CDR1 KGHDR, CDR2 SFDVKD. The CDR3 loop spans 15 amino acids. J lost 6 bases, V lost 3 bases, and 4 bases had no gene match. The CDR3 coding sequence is TGTGCCACCAGTGATCCCCCTAGCGGGAGCAATGAGCAGTTCTTC. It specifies CATSDPPSGSNEQFF.

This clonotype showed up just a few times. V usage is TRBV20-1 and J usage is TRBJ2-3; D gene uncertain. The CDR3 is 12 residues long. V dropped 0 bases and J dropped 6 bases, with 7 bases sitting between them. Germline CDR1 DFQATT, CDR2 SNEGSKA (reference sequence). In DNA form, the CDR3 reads TGCAGTGCTAGAGATCTCACCGATACGCAGTATTTT. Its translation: CSARDLTDTQYF.

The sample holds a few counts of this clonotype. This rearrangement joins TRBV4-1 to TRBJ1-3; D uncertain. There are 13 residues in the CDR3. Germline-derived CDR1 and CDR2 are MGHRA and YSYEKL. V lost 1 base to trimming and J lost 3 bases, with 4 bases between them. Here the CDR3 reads CASSQAVGNTIYF. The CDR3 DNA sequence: TGCGCCAGCAGCCAAGCAGTTGGAAACACCATATATTTT.

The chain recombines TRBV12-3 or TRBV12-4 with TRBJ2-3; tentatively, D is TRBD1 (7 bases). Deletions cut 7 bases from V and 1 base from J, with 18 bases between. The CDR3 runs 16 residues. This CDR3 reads CASTLNRGGGTDTQYF. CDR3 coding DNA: TGTGCCAGCACCCTGAACAGGGGAGGCGGCACAGATACGCAGTATTTT.

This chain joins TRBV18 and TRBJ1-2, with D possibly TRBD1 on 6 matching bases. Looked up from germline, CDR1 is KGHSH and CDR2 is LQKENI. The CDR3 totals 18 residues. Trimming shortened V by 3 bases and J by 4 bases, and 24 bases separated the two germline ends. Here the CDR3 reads CASSPPILTDRSGYGYTF. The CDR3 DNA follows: TGTGCCAGCTCACCGCCCATCCTCACCGACAGGAGCGGCTATGGCTACACCTTC.

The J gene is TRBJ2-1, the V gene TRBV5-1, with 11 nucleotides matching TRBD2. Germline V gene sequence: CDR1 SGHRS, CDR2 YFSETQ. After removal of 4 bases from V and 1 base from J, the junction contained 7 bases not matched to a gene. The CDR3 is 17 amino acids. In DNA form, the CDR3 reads TGCGCCAGCAGCGATTGGGCTAGCGGGAGGTCCTACAATGAGCAGTTCTTC. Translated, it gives CASSDWASGRSYNEQFF.

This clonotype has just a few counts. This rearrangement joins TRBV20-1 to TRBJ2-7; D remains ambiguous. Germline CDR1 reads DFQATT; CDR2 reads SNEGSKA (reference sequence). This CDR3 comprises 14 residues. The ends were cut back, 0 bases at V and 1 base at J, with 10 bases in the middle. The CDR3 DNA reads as TGCAGTGCTAGAGATCCGACGCGATCCTACGAGCAGTACTTC. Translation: CSARDPTRSYEQYF.

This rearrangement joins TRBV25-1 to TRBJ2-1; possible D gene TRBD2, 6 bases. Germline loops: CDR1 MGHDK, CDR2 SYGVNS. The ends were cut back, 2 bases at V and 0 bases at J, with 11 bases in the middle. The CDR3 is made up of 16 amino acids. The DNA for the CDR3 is TGTGCCAGCAGTGAACTCGGGACTGGCTCCTACAATGAGCAGTTCTTC. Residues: CASSELGTGSYNEQFF.

CDR3 bases: TGTGCCAGCAGCCACCCAGTGGTAGCGGGAGAGGGCTACAATGAGCAGTTCTTC. Translating gives CASSHPVVAGEGYNEQFF. J is TRBJ2-1 and V is TRBV11-2; 9 bases agree with TRBD2. With V trimmed by 5 bases and J by 3 bases, 14 bases remained unmatched. The CDR3 has 18 residues. Looked up from germline, CDR1 is SGHAT and CDR2 is FQNNGV.

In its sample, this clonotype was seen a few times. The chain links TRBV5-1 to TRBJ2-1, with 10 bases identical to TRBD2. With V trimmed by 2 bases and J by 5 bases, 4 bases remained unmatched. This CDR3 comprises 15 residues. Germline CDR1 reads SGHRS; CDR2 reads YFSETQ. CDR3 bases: TGCGCCAGCAGCTTCCTAGCGGGAGTCCACAATGAGCAGTTCTTC. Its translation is CASSFLAGVHNEQFF.

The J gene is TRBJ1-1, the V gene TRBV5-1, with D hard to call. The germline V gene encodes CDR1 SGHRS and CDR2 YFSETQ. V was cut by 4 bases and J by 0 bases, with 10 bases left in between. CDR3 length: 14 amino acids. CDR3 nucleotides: TGCGCCAGCAGCCTGGGAGAACTGAACACTGAAGCTTTCTTT. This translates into CASSLGELNTEAFF.

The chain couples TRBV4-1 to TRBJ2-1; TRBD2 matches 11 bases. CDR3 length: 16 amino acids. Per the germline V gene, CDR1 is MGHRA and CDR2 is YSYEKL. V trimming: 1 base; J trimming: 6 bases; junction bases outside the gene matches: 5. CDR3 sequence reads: CASSQAIAGGRNEQFF. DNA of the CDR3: TGCGCCAGCAGCCAAGCTATAGCGGGAGGGCGCAATGAGCAGTTCTTC.

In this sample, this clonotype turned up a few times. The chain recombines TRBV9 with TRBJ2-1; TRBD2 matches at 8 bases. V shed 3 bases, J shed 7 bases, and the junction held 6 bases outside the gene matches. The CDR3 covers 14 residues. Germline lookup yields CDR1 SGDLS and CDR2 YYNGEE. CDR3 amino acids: CASSGSGTRNEQFF. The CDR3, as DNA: TGTGCCAGCAGCGGATCCGGGACTAGAAATGAGCAGTTCTTC.